The table lists the clone carrying this T cell receptor (beta chain) with many counts. Its antigen is not known. Prepared TCR beta cDNA libraries contained unique molecular identifiers. TCRdb reanalysed the PCR reads using MiXCR and keeps one entry per CDR3 protein. Of about 210,000 distinct CDR3 sequences listed, 25% to 35% are singletons. The data originate from a study of post-analysis software for immune sequencing data. Study-wide results and limits: Samples from a shared batch, those prepared together, strongly co-clustered by F measure. Significantly decreased normalized Chao1 diversity was recorded for multiple sclerosis patients relative to controls. Patients had higher frequencies than controls of about 5 TRBV segments, including TRBV5-6, TRBV5-1 and TRBV20-1.

This CDR3 spans 11 amino acids. V was trimmed by 3 bases and J by 6 bases, leaving 6 bases between them. The germline V gene has CDR1 MDHEN and CDR2 SYDVKM. The receptor was isolated from a girl between 2 and 17 years old with multiple sclerosis. Sequenced input: blood. The gene calls are TRBV28 and TRBJ2-7; D unresolved. The CDR3: CASSFEAEQYF. CDR3 DNA sequence: TGTGCCAGCAGTTTCGAGGCCGAGCAGTACTTC.